This TCR beta chain was found in a study of blood T cell repertoires in COVID-19. On the study more broadly: T cells, B-cell-depleted T cells, or PBMCs supplied cDNA or gDNA.

Germline CDR1 reads SGHRS; CDR2 reads YFSETQ. CDR3 length equals 14 residues. The V end was cut by 2 bases, the J end by 3 bases, with 9 bases between. The method was immunoSEQ multiplex PCR; TCRdb's version includes in-frame clones alone and lacks a portion of them. The table records about 240,000 clones, roughly 83% of them present only once. This receptor was obtained from a woman older than 75 with acute or convalescent COVID-19. The sequencing sample was made of peripheral blood. J is TRBJ2-1 and V is TRBV5-1; D possibly corresponds to TRBD1 (6 bases). The CDR3 protein is CASSFGDIYNEQFF. The CDR3 coding sequence is TGCGCCAGCAGCTTTGGGGACATCTACAATGAGCAGTTCTTC. Full variable domain (rest looked up from reference TRBV5-1 and TRBJ2-1): KAGVTQTPRYLIKTRGQQVTLSCSPISGHRSVSWYQQTPGQGLQFLFEYFSETQRNKGNFPGRFSGRQFSNSRSEMNVSTLELGDSALYLCASSFGDIYNEQFFGPGTRLTVL.